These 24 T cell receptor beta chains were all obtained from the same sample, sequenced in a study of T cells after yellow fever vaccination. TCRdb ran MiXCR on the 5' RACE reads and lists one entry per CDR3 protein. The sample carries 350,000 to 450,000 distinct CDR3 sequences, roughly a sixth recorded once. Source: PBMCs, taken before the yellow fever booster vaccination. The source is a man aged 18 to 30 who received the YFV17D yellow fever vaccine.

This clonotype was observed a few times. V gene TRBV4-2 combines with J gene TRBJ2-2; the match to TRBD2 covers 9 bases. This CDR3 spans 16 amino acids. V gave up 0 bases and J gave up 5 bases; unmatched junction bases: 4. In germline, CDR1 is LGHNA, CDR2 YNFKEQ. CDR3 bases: TGTGCCAGCAGCCAAGATCCCCTAGCGGGAACCGGGGAGCTGTTTTTT. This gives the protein CASSQDPLAGTGELFF.

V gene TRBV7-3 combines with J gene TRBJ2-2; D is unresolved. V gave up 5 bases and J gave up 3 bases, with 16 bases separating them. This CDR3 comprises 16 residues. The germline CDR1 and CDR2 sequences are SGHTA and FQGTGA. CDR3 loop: CASSPSRLRHTGELFF. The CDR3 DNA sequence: TGTGCCAGCAGCCCATCTAGGTTGCGGCACACCGGGGAGCTGTTTTTT.

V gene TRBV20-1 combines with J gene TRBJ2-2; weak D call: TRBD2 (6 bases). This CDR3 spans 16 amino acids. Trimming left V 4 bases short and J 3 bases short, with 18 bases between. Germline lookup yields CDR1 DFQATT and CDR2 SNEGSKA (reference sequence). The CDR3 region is CSAIAVGTRYTGELFF. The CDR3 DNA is TGCAGTGCTATAGCGGTTGGGACCCGATACACCGGGGAGCTGTTTTTT.

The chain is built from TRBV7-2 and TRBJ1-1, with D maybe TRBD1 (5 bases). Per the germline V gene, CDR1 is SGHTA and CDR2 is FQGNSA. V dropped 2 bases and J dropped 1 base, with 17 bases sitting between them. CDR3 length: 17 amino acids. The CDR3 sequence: CASSLPARGIGNTEAFF. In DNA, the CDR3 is TGTGCCAGCAGCTTACCGGCGAGGGGTATCGGGAACACTGAAGCTTTCTTT.

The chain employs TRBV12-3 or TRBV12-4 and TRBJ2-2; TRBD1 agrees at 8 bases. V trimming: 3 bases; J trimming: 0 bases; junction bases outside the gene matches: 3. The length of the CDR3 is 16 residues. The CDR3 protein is CASSFTGGSNTGELFF. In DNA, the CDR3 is TGTGCCAGCAGTTTTACAGGGGGATCGAACACCGGGGAGCTGTTTTTT.

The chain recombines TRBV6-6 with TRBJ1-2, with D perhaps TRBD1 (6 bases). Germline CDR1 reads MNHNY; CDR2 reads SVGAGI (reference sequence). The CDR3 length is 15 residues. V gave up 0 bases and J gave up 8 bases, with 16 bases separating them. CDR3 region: CASSYSNRPGQGYTF. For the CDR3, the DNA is TGTGCCAGCAGTTACTCGAACCGTCCCGGACAGGGCTACACCTTC.

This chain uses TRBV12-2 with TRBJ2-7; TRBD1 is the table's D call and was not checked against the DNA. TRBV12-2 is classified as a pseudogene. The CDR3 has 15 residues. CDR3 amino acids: CASRSDRDPTYEQYV. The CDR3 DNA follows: TGTGCAAGTCGCTCCGACAGGGATCCTACCTACGAGCAGTACGTC.

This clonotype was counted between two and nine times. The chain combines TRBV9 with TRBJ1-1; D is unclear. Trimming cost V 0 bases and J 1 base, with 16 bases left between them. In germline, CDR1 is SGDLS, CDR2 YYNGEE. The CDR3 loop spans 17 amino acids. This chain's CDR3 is CASSVVPGRFGNTEAFF. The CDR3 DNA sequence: TGTGCCAGCAGCGTAGTTCCCGGGCGATTTGGGAACACTGAAGCTTTCTTT.

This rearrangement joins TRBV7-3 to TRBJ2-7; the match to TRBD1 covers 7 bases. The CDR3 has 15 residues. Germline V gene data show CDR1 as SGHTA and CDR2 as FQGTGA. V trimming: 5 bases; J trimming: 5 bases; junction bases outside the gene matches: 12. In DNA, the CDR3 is TGTGCCAGCAGCCACGCCCCCGTTGACAGGGACGAGCAGTACTTC. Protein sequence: CASSHAPVDRDEQYF.

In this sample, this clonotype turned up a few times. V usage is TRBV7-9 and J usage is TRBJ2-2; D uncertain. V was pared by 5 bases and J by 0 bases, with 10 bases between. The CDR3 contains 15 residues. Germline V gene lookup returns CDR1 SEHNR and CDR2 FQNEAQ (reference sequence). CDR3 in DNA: TGTGCCAGCAGCCCCGCCGACCCGAACACCGGGGAGCTGTTTTTT. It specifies CASSPADPNTGELFF.

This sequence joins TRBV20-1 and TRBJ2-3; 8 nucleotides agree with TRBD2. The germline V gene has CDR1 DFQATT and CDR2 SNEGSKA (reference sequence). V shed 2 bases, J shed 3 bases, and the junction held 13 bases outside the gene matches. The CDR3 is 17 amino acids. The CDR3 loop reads CSARIRGGRYSTDTQYF. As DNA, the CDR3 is TGCAGTGCTAGAATCCGGGGGGGCCGTTATAGTACAGATACGCAGTATTTT.

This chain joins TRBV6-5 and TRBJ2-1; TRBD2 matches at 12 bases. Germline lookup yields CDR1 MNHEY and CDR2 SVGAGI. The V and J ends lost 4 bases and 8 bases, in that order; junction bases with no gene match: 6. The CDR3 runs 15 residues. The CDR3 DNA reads TGTGCCAGCAGTTCCAGACTAGCGGGGGTCCATGAGCAGTTCTTC. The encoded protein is CASSSRLAGVHEQFF.

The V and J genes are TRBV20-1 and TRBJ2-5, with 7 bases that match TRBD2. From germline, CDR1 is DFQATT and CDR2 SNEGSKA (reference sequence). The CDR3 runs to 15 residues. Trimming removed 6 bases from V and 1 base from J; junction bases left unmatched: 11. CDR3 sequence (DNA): TGCAGTGCGGGGGGAGGGGCGGCCCTCCAAGAGACCCAGTACTTC. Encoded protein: CSAGGGAALQETQYF.

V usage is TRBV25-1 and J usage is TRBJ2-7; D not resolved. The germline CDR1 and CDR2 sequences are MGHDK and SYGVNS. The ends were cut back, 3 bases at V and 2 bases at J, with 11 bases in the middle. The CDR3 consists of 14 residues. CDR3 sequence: CASSDLGRTYEQYF. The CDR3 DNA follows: TGTGCCAGCAGTGACCTGGGTAGGACCTACGAGCAGTACTTC.

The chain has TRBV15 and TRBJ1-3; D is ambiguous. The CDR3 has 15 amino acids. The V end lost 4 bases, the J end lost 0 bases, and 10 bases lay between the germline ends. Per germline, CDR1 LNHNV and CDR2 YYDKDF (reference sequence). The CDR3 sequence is CATSMEAYSGNTIYF. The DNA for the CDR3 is TGTGCCACCAGCATGGAGGCGTACTCTGGAAACACCATATATTTT.

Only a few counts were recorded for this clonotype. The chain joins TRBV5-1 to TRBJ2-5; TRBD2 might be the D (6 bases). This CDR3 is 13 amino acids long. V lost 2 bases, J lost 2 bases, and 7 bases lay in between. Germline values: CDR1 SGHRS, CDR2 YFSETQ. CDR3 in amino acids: CASSFGTQETQYF. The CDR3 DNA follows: TGCGCCAGCAGCTTCGGGACTCAAGAGACCCAGTACTTC.

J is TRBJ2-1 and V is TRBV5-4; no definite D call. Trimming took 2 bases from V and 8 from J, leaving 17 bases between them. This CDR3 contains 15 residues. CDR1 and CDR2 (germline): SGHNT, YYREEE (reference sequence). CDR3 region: CASSLLTGGDYEQFF. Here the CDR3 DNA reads TGTGCCAGCAGCTTACTTACGGGTGGAGATTATGAGCAGTTCTTC. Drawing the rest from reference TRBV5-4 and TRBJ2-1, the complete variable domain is ETGVTQSPTHLIKTRGQQVTLRCSSQSGHNTVSWYQQALGQGPQFIFQYYREEENGRGNFPPRFSGLQFPNYSSELNVNALELDDSALYLCASSLLTGGDYEQFFGPGTRLTVL.

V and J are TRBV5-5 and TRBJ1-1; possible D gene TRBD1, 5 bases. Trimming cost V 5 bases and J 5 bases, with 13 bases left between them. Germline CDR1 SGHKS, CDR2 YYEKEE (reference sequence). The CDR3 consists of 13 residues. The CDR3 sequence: CASRPGGRTEAFF. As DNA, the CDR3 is TGTGCCAGCAGACCCGGGGGGAGGACTGAAGCTTTCTTT. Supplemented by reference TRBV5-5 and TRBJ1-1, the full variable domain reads DAGVTQSPTHLIKTRGQQVTLRCSPISGHKSVSWYQQVLGQGPQFIFQYYEKEERGRGNFPDRFSARQFPNYSSELNVNALLLGDSALYLCASRPGGRTEAFFGQGTRLTVV.

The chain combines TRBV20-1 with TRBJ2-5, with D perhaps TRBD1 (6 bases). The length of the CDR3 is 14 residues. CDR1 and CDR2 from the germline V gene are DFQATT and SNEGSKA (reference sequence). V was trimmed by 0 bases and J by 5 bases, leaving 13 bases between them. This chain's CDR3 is CSARDFRGWETQYF. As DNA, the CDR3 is TGCAGTGCTAGAGATTTCAGGGGATGGGAGACCCAGTACTTC.

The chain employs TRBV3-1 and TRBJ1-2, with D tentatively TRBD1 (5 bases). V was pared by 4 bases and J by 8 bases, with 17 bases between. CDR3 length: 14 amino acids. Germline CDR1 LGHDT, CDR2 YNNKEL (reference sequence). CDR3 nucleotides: TGTGCCAGCAGCCCCGCGGCTGGGGCGCGGGGCTACACCTTC. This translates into CASSPAAGARGYTF.

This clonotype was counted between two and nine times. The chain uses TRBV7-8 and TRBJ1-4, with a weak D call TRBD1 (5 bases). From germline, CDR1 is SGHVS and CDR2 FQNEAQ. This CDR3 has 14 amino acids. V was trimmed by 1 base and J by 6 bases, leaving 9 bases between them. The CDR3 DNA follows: TGTGCCAGCAGCTTAGACCGGGACGATGAAAAACTGTTTTTT. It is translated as CASSLDRDDEKLFF.

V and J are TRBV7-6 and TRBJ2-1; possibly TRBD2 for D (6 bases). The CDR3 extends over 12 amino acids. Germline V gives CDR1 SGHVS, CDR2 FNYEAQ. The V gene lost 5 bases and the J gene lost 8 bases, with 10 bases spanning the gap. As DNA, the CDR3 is TGTGCCAGCAGCGTCGGGAGTTATGAGCAGTTCTTC. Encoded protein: CASSVGSYEQFF.

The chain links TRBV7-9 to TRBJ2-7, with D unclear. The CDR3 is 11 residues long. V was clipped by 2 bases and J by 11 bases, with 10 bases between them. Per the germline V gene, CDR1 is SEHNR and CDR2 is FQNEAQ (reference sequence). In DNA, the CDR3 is TGTGCCAGCAGCTTATTAGCCTCCAAGTACTTC. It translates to CASSLLASKYF.

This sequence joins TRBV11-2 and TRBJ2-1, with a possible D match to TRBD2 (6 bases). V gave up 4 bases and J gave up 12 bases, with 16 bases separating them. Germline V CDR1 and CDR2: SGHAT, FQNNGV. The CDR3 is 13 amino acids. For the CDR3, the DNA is TGTGCCAGCAGCTGGAGTTGGAGGGGAATGCAGTTCTTC. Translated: CASSWSWRGMQFF.